The rows below give T cell receptor beta chains drawn from one sample of a study of blood T cell repertoires in COVID-19. Using immunoSEQ multiplex PCR, the repertoire was profiled, and TCRdb retains in-frame clones only, with some absent. Altogether around 300,000 clones are present, around nine tenths being singletons, with the ten largest covering more than 5%. Specimen: PBMCs or T cells enriched from blood (not recorded which). The receptors stem from a man aged 25 to 45 who had recovered from COVID-19. The conserved cysteine and the conserved F or W are not part of the CDR3 here. The order of the fields is clone size, V gene, J gene, CDR3 protein. Clone size is not always given. Where it is, it says once, few, many or a class for expanded clones.

clone_size: once; v_call: TRBV2; j_call: TRBJ1-2; cdr3_aa: ASSLGQLINYGYT
clone_size: NA; v_call: TRBV18; j_call: TRBJ1-4; cdr3_aa: ASSAGQGRTNEKLF
clone_size: NA; v_call: TRBV2; j_call: TRBJ2-7; cdr3_aa: ASSERTRAGEQY
clone_size: NA; v_call: TRBV9; j_call: TRBJ1-2; cdr3_aa: ASSQSGPVGYT
clone_size: NA; v_call: TRBV27; j_call: TRBJ1-2; cdr3_aa: ASSLGRVGYGYT
clone_size: NA; v_call: TRBV6-2/TRBV6-3; j_call: TRBJ2-1; cdr3_aa: ASSSALRGANEQF
clone_size: NA; v_call: TRBV12-5; j_call: TRBJ1-2; cdr3_aa: ASGLPLYRERGWANYGYT
clone_size: NA; v_call: TRBV23-1; j_call: TRBJ1-5; cdr3_aa: ASSQRQDSNQPQH
clone_size: NA; v_call: TRBV5-1; j_call: TRBJ2-1; cdr3_aa: ASSLVRTSGNEQF
clone_size: NA; v_call: TRBV3-1/TRBV3-2; j_call: TRBJ1-2; cdr3_aa: ASSQAAGTGVYGYT
clone_size: NA; v_call: TRBV18; j_call: TRBJ2-7; cdr3_aa: ASSEGQLYEQY
clone_size: NA; v_call: TRBV7-6; j_call: TRBJ2-7; cdr3_aa: ASSSGLAAGTYEQY
clone_size: NA; v_call: TRBV5-4; j_call: TRBJ2-7; cdr3_aa: ASQLGTGDYEQY
clone_size: NA; v_call: TRBV3-1/TRBV3-2; j_call: TRBJ1-1; cdr3_aa: ASSQDWGGNTEAF
clone_size: few; v_call: TRBV7-9; j_call: TRBJ1-3; cdr3_aa: ASSRGRGRNTIY
clone_size: NA; v_call: TRBV10-3; j_call: TRBJ2-3; cdr3_aa: AISPSGGATDTQY
clone_size: NA; v_call: TRBV4-2; j_call: TRBJ2-5; cdr3_aa: ASSQGGAQETQY
clone_size: NA; v_call: TRBV5-6; j_call: TRBJ2-7; cdr3_aa: ASSFGTDPSEQY
clone_size: NA; v_call: TRBV3-1/TRBV3-2; j_call: TRBJ1-4; cdr3_aa: ASSPGQGWYEKLF
clone_size: NA; v_call: TRBV28; j_call: TRBJ2-7; cdr3_aa: ASSPRLDRYEQY
clone_size: once; v_call: TRBV7-9; j_call: TRBJ1-2; cdr3_aa: ASSPPVEGPGYT
clone_size: NA; v_call: TRBV3-1/TRBV3-2; j_call: TRBJ1-6; cdr3_aa: ASSPTGVDNSPLH
clone_size: once; v_call: TRBV12-3/TRBV12-4; j_call: TRBJ1-2; cdr3_aa: ASSPREGYGYT
clone_size: NA; v_call: TRBV7-9; j_call: TRBJ1-5; cdr3_aa: ASSKGGGHDQPQH
clone_size: NA; v_call: TRBV11-3; j_call: TRBJ2-1; cdr3_aa: ASSPGTGGGDEQF
clone_size: once; v_call: TRBV30; j_call: TRBJ1-2; cdr3_aa: AWSVGPDRTYGYT
clone_size: NA; v_call: TRBV6-5; j_call: TRBJ2-1; cdr3_aa: ASSYSRLGGNEQF
clone_size: NA; v_call: TRBV6-5; j_call: TRBJ2-7; cdr3_aa: ASRPGTTGYEQY
clone_size: NA; v_call: TRBV28; j_call: TRBJ2-7; cdr3_aa: ASSLPGRGQY
clone_size: NA; v_call: TRBV5-8; j_call: TRBJ2-1; cdr3_aa: ASSLAVITSSYNEQF
clone_size: NA; v_call: TRBV19; j_call: TRBJ1-6; cdr3_aa: ASSGHLKGTLEGSPLH
clone_size: NA; v_call: TRBV11-2; j_call: TRBJ2-1; cdr3_aa: ASSLVSLRDSNYNEQF
clone_size: NA; v_call: TRBV21-1; j_call: TRBJ2-3; cdr3_aa: ASSKAPVGLSTDTQY
clone_size: NA; v_call: TRBV5-1; j_call: TRBJ1-6; cdr3_aa: ASRSGTGGSPLH
clone_size: NA; v_call: TRBV18; j_call: TRBJ1-2; cdr3_aa: ASSQLQGADGYT
clone_size: NA; v_call: TRBV18; j_call: TRBJ2-3; cdr3_aa: ASSPRAGGTDTQY
clone_size: NA; v_call: TRBV6-1; j_call: TRBJ1-4; cdr3_aa: ASSGPRQETNEKLF
clone_size: NA; v_call: TRBV6-5; j_call: TRBJ2-1; cdr3_aa: ASSSGTGGYNEQF
clone_size: NA; v_call: TRBV1; j_call: TRBJ2-4; cdr3_aa: TSSHEQGTKNIQY
clone_size: NA; v_call: TRBV5-1; j_call: TRBJ2-1; cdr3_aa: ASSYRQGPAYNEQF
clone_size: NA; v_call: TRBV2; j_call: TRBJ2-7; cdr3_aa: ASRKSAGYEQY
clone_size: NA; v_call: TRBV30; j_call: TRBJ1-4; cdr3_aa: AWSVRRGSNEKLF
clone_size: NA; v_call: TRBV18; j_call: TRBJ2-2; cdr3_aa: ASSQGQANTGELF
clone_size: NA; v_call: TRBV2; j_call: TRBJ1-4; cdr3_aa: ASSDLEKREEKLF
clone_size: NA; v_call: TRBV12-3/TRBV12-4; j_call: TRBJ2-7; cdr3_aa: ASSFQRSYEQY
clone_size: NA; v_call: TRBV29-1; j_call: TRBJ2-5; cdr3_aa: SAFGGVGETQY
clone_size: once; v_call: TRBV11-3; j_call: TRBJ2-2; cdr3_aa: ASSSVTTGPGELF
clone_size: once; v_call: TRBV15; j_call: TRBJ2-3; cdr3_aa: ATSRVSSTDTQY